The text below deals with one T cell receptor (beta chain). The antigen is undetermined. This entry is derived from a study of T cells in Graves' hyperthyroidism and ophthalmopathy. Across the study: Peripheral blood was taken when the disease was first diagnosed, before any treatment began.

Newly diagnosed hyperthyroidism, duration under 2 months, in patients aged 18 to 65. Study-wide results and caveats: Blood samples included most of the expanded thyroid clonotypes exceeding 0.001. Prediction of ophthalmopathy progression came a median about 6 months pre-onset.

V trimming: 4 bases; J trimming: 7 bases; junction bases outside the gene matches: 6. CDR1 is SGHTA, CDR2 FQGTGA, per germline. This CDR3 contains 14 residues. Amplified regions were TCR beta CDR3 sequences from RNA transcripts. When the TCR CDR3 underwent first-round RT-PCR, the HTBI primer set was used. TCRdb passed the multiplex PCR reads through MiXCR, listing each CDR3 protein once. The sample contains about 420,000 distinct CDR3 sequences, approximately 14% of which appear only once. The TCR originated in a woman between 18 and 30 years old with Graves' hyperthyroidism. The sequencing sample was made of blood. The gene calls are TRBV7-3 and TRBJ2-2, with 7 bases matching TRBD2. The CDR3 loop reads CASSYSGGVGELFF. The CDR3 nucleotides read TGTGCCAGCAGCTACTCGGGGGGTGTCGGGGAGCTGTTTTTT.